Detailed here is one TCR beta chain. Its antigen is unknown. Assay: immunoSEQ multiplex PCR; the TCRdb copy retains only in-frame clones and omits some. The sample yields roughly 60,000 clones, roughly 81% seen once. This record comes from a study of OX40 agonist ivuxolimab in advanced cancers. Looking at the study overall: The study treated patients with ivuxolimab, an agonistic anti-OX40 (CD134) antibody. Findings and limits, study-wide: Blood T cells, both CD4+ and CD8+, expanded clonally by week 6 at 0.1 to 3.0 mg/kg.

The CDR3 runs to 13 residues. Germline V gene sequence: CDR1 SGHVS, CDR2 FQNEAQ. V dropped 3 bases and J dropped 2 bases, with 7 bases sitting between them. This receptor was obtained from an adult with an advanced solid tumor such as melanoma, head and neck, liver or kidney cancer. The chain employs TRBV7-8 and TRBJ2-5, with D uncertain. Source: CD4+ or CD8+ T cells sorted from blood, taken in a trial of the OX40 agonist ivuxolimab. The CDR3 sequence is CASSFQPQETQYF. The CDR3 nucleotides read TGTGCCAGCAGCTTCCAACCGCAAGAGACCCAGTACTTC.